The 10 T cell receptor beta chains given below trace back to one sample, sequenced in a study of cytomegalovirus exposure and HLA in healthy donors. Researchers ran the PCR with 60 Vbeta and 13 Jbeta primers. TCRdb's table, derived via immunoSEQ multiplex PCR, lists solely in-frame clones and lacks some. The sample has over 100,000 clones, roughly 85% seen once. Sequencing was done on a sample of PBMCs. These receptors came from a man in his sixties in good health and CMV-seropositive.

The J gene is TRBJ2-7, the V gene TRBV18; tentatively, D is TRBD1 (6 bases). Germline V gives CDR1 KGHSH, CDR2 LQKENI. The CDR3 contains 14 residues. The V and J ends lost 3 bases and 3 bases respectively, with 12 bases between them. CDR3 DNA sequence: TGTGCCAGCTCACCCCAGGGGACATACTACGAGCAGTACTTC. Amino acid sequence: CASSPQGTYYEQYF. Looking up the rest from reference TRBV18 and TRBJ2-7 gives the full variable domain: NAGVMQNPRHLVRRRGQEARLRCSPMKGHSHVYWYRQLPEEGLKFMVYLQKENIIDESGMPKERFSAEFPKEGPSILRIQQVVRGDSAAYFCASSPQGTYYEQYFGPGTRLTVT.

This sequence joins TRBV5-1 and TRBJ1-2, with D unresolved. The length of the CDR3 is 14 residues. Trimming shortened V by 4 bases and J by 0 bases, and 10 bases separated the two germline ends. Germline V gives CDR1 SGHRS, CDR2 YFSETQ. The CDR3, as DNA: TGCGCCAGCAGCCCCGAGCTAGCTAACTATGGCTACACCTTC. Translating it yields CASSPELANYGYTF. The variable domain in full, completed from reference TRBV5-1 and TRBJ1-2, reads KAGVTQTPRYLIKTRGQQVTLSCSPISGHRSVSWYQQTPGQGLQFLFEYFSETQRNKGNFPGRFSGRQFSNSRSEMNVSTLELGDSALYLCASSPELANYGYTFGSGTRLTVV.

This clone came up once. The chain recombines TRBV7-9 with TRBJ1-5, with a weak D call TRBD1 (5 bases). Looked up from germline, CDR1 is SEHNR and CDR2 is FQNEAQ (reference sequence). V was clipped by 1 base and J by 6 bases, with 7 bases between them. There are 13 residues in the CDR3. The CDR3 sequence: CASSLGGVQPQHF. Here the CDR3 DNA reads TGTGCCAGCAGCTTAGGGGGGGTTCAGCCCCAGCATTTT.

The rearrangement joins TRBV19 to TRBJ1-5; perhaps TRBD1 as D (5 bases). Trimming cost V 3 bases and J 3 bases, with 9 bases left between them. The CDR3 spans 14 residues. CDR1 and CDR2 from the germline V gene are LNHDA and SQIVND (reference sequence). CDR3 nucleotides: TGTGCCAGTAGTATTGCCAGGGACAATCAGCCCCAGCATTTT. Its translation is CASSIARDNQPQHF.

V gene TRBV6-1 combines with J gene TRBJ2-3; 7 positions match TRBD2. Germline V CDR1 and CDR2: MNHNS, SASEGT. The CDR3 is 15 residues long. Germline trimming cut 6 bases from V and 1 base from J; bases unmatched to any gene: 7. The CDR3 sequence is CASSEGLHGTDTQYF. The CDR3 DNA is TGTGCCAGCAGCGAGGGACTACACGGCACAGATACGCAGTATTTT.

The V call is TRBV5-1, the J call TRBJ2-2; D perhaps matches TRBD1 (6 bases). Trimming left V 0 bases short and J 3 bases short, with 18 bases between. This CDR3 is built from 18 residues. Per germline, CDR1 SGHRS and CDR2 YFSETQ. The CDR3 loop is CASSLAVVVRGYTGELFF. CDR3 DNA: TGCGCCAGCAGCTTGGCCGTGGTGGTGAGGGGGTACACCGGGGAGCTGTTTTTT.

CDR3 sequence (DNA): TGTGCCAGCAGCTCGGACAGGGGGAGGACTGAAGCTTTCTTT. Translating it yields CASSSDRGRTEAFF. The J gene is TRBJ1-1, the V gene TRBV6-5; 10 nucleotides line up with TRBD1. The V and J ends lost 6 bases and 5 bases, in that order; junction bases with no gene match: 6. The CDR3 runs to 14 residues. Germline CDR1 and CDR2: MNHEY and SVGAGI.

The V call is TRBV7-6, the J call TRBJ1-2; TRBD1 is a possible D gene (5 bases). The germline V gene has CDR1 SGHVS and CDR2 FNYEAQ. V was shortened by 5 bases and J by 0 bases, with 13 bases between the two germline ends. The CDR3 is 15 amino acids. DNA of the CDR3: TGTGCCAGCAGCCCAATCGGGACTCCTAACTATGGCTACACCTTC. As protein: CASSPIGTPNYGYTF.

This clone was observed a single time. This rearrangement joins TRBV9 to TRBJ1-6; the D gene is possibly TRBD1 (5 bases). CDR1 is SGDLS and CDR2 is YYNGEE in the germline V gene. V was cut by 4 bases and J by 9 bases, with 17 bases left in between. This CDR3 spans 15 amino acids. The CDR3: CASSPQVDGSSPLHF. In DNA form, the CDR3 reads TGTGCCAGCAGCCCACAGGTAGACGGTAGTTCACCCCTCCACTTT.

The rearrangement uses TRBV5-1 and TRBJ1-1; the match to TRBD1 covers 10 bases. The germline V gene encodes CDR1 SGHRS and CDR2 YFSETQ. The length of the CDR3 is 13 residues. The junction had 2 bases not matched to a gene; V was cut back by 4 bases and J by 5 bases. The CDR3 DNA reads TGCGCCAGCAGCAGACAGGGGGCTACTGAAGCTTTCTTT. As protein: CASSRQGATEAFF.